This T cell receptor beta chain was observed in a study of T cells of healthy individuals (dated 2018 in TCRdb). To prepare the library, 5' RACE was applied. The sequencer was an Illumina MiSeq. The public reads were reanalyzed by TCRdb: fastp trimming at Q25, MiXCR alignment, in-frame beta chains only. Here each entry gathers all rows of one CDR3 protein and keeps the most common genes and DNA. The sample includes fewer than 75,000 distinct CDR3 sequences, with 15% to 20% observed a single time. Together, the top ten hold about 4.7% of the sample. The CDR3 has 14 amino acids, counting the end cysteine and phenylalanine. The sequence is cut down to CDR3 DNA, 42 bases in frame from base 1. The germline ends are 13 bases apart after V is trimmed by 6 bases and J by 7 bases. Reading the germline V gene (reference sequence) gives CDR1 MNHEY and CDR2 SMNVEV. Of note for this clonotype: What this receptor recognizes is not known. It has no much larger one-base neighbor in the sample; base qualities were not kept.

The receptor was isolated from a human donor in good health. This sequence uses TRBV27 and TRBJ1-6; tentative D gene TRBD1, with 5 bases matching. For the CDR3, the sequence is CASRAGGGNSPLHF. The nucleotides read TGTGCCAGCAGAGCCGGGGGGGGAAATTCACCCCTCCACTTT.